The 31 T cell receptor beta chains below all came from one sample that was sequenced in a study of beta chain features in type 1 diabetes. Study conclusions and caveats: The study found moderately but significantly shorter TCRB CDR3s in all four CD4+ subsets of Type 1 diabetes patients.

Investigators reverse transcribed all isolated RNA, so they sequenced expressed TCRB transcripts. Produced via immunoSEQ multiplex PCR; TCRdb's table is partial and in-frame only. Here the sample spans about 130,000 clones, 9% being singletons. No antigen has been identified for these receptors. Sequences were obtained from central memory CD4+ T cells from blood. The receptor set was obtained from a man aged 25-45 years with type 1 diabetes.

This clone was observed a few times. The junction does not match germline at one end; this may be a read error. The chain uses TRBV7-7 and TRBJ2-5; no reliable D call. CDR1 and CDR2 from the germline V gene are SSHAT and FNYEAQ (reference sequence). This CDR3 is 13 amino acids long. The CDR3 DNA reads as TGTGCTAGCAGCTACGGGTCCCAAGAGACCCAGTACTTC. Its translation: CASSYGSQETQYF. Drawing the rest from reference TRBV7-7 and TRBJ2-5, the complete variable domain is GAGVSQSPRYKVTKRGQDVTLRCDPISSHATLYWYQQALGQGPEFLTYFNYEAQPDKSGLPSDRFSAERPEGSISTLTIQRTEQRDSAMYRCASSYGSQETQYFGPGTRLLVL.

This rearrangement joins TRBV6-5 to TRBJ1-2; 9 positions agree with TRBD1. V gave up 6 bases and J gave up 6 bases; unmatched junction bases: 11. The CDR3 has 15 amino acids. Germline V CDR1 and CDR2: MNHEY, SVGAGI. This CDR3 reads CASRSGTGKSHGYTF. CDR3 nucleotides: TGTGCCAGCAGATCAGGGACAGGGAAGTCCCATGGCTACACCTTC.

This clone was observed a few times. The chain combines TRBV13 with TRBJ2-1; no firm D call. Looked up from germline, CDR1 is PRHDT and CDR2 is FYEKMQ (reference sequence). Between the trimmed V and J ends, which lost 0 bases and 6 bases, there was a span of 9 bases. This CDR3 is 14 amino acids long. CDR3 in DNA: TGTGCCAGCAGCTTAGGACCTACCGCCAATGAGCAGTTCTTC. Protein: CASSLGPTANEQFF.

This chain links TRBV4-3 with TRBJ2-1; 8 positions agree with TRBD2. CDR1 LGHNA and CDR2 YSLEER come from the germline V gene. V was pared by 3 bases and J by 6 bases, with 10 bases of the junction left unmatched. The CDR3 loop spans 16 amino acids. The CDR3 loop is CASSQMTGGRRNEQFF. In nucleotides, the CDR3 is TGCGCCAGCAGCCAGATGACGGGGGGGCGTCGCAATGAGCAGTTCTTC.

The table lists this clone with a few counts. The J gene is TRBJ2-5, the V gene TRBV6-6; the match to TRBD1 covers 7 bases. The last part of the DNA fits TRBJ2-7 better; the J call may be wrong. The CDR3 totals 14 residues. Germline values: CDR1 MNHNY, CDR2 SVGAGI (reference sequence). In DNA, the CDR3 is TGTGCCAGCAGTTACGTAACAGGGGATGGCGAGCAGTACTTC. As protein: CASSYVTGDGEQYF.

This clone was seen more than once but under ten times. The sample has other DNA sequences that encode this CDR3 too. The chain links TRBV7-9 to TRBJ1-6, with D possibly TRBD1 on 5 matching bases. The CDR3 sequence is 14 residues long. V was cut by 3 bases and J by 5 bases, with 8 bases left in between. Germline CDR1 reads SEHNR; CDR2 reads FQNEAQ (reference sequence). This chain's CDR3 is CASSLGGDNSPLHF. The CDR3 bases are TGTGCCAGCAGCTTGGGGGGGGATAATTCACCCCTCCACTTT. Looking up the rest from reference TRBV7-9 and TRBJ1-6 gives the full variable domain: DTGVSQNPRHKITKRGQNVTFRCDPISEHNRLYWYRQTLGQGPEFLTYFQNEAQLEKSRLLSDRFSAERPKGSFSTLEIQRTEQGDSAMYLCASSLGGDNSPLHFGNGTRLTVT.

The chain employs TRBV6-6 and TRBJ1-6; 7 nucleotides agree with TRBD1. The V gene end was trimmed by 5 bases and the J gene end by 8 bases; junction bases not matched to a gene: 6. Germline assignment: CDR1 MNHNY and CDR2 SVGAGI (reference sequence). The CDR3 is 14 amino acids. DNA of the CDR3: TGTGCCAGCAGTGCGACAGGGCGGGATTCACCCCTCCACTTT. Protein sequence: CASSATGRDSPLHF.

This clone was counted a few times. V usage is TRBV5-6 and J usage is TRBJ2-3; D gene uncertain. This CDR3 has 13 amino acids. Germline assignment: CDR1 SGHDT and CDR2 YYEEEE. V lost 0 bases and J 12 bases, leaving 14 bases between the germline ends. The CDR3 DNA follows: TGTGCCAGCAGCTTGGGGTCAGAGTCAGGACAGTATTTT. It codes for CASSLGSESGQYF.

The chain carries TRBV11-2 and TRBJ1-6, with D hard to call. The CDR3 totals 11 residues. CDR1 SGHAT and CDR2 FQNNGV come from the germline V gene. V dropped 5 bases and J dropped 6 bases, with 2 bases sitting between them. The CDR3 sequence: CASSLNSPLHF. The CDR3 nucleotides are TGTGCCAGCAGCCTTAATTCACCCCTCCACTTT.

There are many counts of this clone. The chain is built from TRBV30 and TRBJ1-5; TRBD1 agrees at 7 bases. The CDR3 runs to 15 residues. Germline V CDR1 and CDR2: GTSNPN, SVGIG (reference sequence). Germline trimming cut 1 base from V and 5 bases from J; bases unmatched to any gene: 8. This CDR3 reads CAWSASGTVHQPQHF. The CDR3 DNA reads TGTGCCTGGAGTGCCTCGGGGACAGTGCATCAGCCCCAGCATTTT.

Written as DNA, the CDR3 is TGCAGCGTCGCAACAGGGGAAAAGACCCAGTACTTC. This translates into CSVATGEKTQYF. V is TRBV29-1 and J is TRBJ2-5, with 7 bases identical to TRBD1. The CDR3 totals 12 residues. Germline V gene sequence: CDR1 SQVTM, CDR2 ANQGSEA. The ends lost 6 bases at V and 6 bases at J; junction bases unmatched: 7. Looking up the rest from reference TRBV29-1 and TRBJ2-5 gives the full variable domain: SAVISQKPSRDICQRGTSLTIQCQVDSQVTMMFWYRQQPGQSLTLIATANQGSEATYESGFVIDKFPISRPNLTFSTLTVSNMSPEDSSIYLCSVATGEKTQYFGPGTRLLVL.

The rearrangement joins TRBV21-1 to TRBJ1-1. TRBV21-1 is a known pseudogene. The CDR3 length is 15 residues. The CDR3: CASSKSRGGSTEAFF. The DNA of the CDR3 is TGTGCCAGCAGCAAATCGCGCGGGGGATCGACTGAAGCTTTCTTT.

There are a few counts of this clone. This chain connects TRBV2 to TRBJ2-6; 7 bases match TRBD1. The CDR3 extends over 16 amino acids. Trimming removed 6 bases from V and 0 bases from J; junction bases left unmatched: 5. The germline V gene has CDR1 SNHLY and CDR2 FYNNEI. The CDR3 coding sequence is TGTGCCAGCAGCGCCGGACAGGCCTCTGGGGCCAACGTCCTGACTTTC. Protein: CASSAGQASGANVLTF.

Here the CDR3 DNA reads TGTGCCAGCAGTGACACGGGGTTCACAGATACGCAGTATTTT. Its translation is CASSDTGFTDTQYF. The rearrangement links TRBV2 to TRBJ2-3, with D possibly matching TRBD2 (5 bases). The ends were cut back, 3 bases at V and 2 bases at J, with 9 bases in the middle. CDR3 length: 14 residues. Germline V gives CDR1 SNHLY, CDR2 FYNNEI.

The chain joins TRBV7-9 to TRBJ1-1; weak D call: TRBD1 (5 bases). The length of the CDR3 is 15 residues. Trimming pared 0 bases from V and 1 base from J, leaving 9 bases between. Germline CDR1 reads SEHNR; CDR2 reads FQNEAQ (reference sequence). The chain's CDR3 is CASSLASGPNTEAFF. CDR3 bases: TGTGCCAGCAGCTTAGCGTCAGGGCCGAACACTGAAGCTTTCTTT.

Ten or more counts support this clone. The chain carries TRBV21-1 and TRBJ2-2; the table's D call TRBD2 went unverified against the DNA. TRBV21-1 is a listed pseudogene. This CDR3 contains 14 residues. CDR3 bases: TGTGCCAGGCCGGAGAGGGTGAACACCGGGGAGCTGTTTTTT. Its protein product is CARPERVNTGELFF.

This clone was seen a few times. The chain has TRBV4-1 and TRBJ2-2, with TRBD1 matching over 7 bases. Germline CDR1 and CDR2: MGHRA and YSYEKL. CDR3 length equals 16 residues. J was trimmed by 5 bases and V by 0 bases; bases with no gene match: 6. CDR3 sequence (DNA): TGCGCCAGCAGCCAAGATCCCGGCAGGGGGACCGGGGAGCTGTTTTTT. Translating gives CASSQDPGRGTGELFF.

This clone was found a few times. This chain connects TRBV29-1 to TRBJ2-3; TRBD1 matches 7 bases. From germline, CDR1 is SQVTM and CDR2 ANQGSEA. The CDR3 spans 12 residues. J gave up 6 bases and V 4 bases, and 4 bases lay outside the gene matches. CDR3 nucleotide sequence: TGCAGCGTTGCCCCCAGGGGGGATACGCAGTATTTT. This codes for CSVAPRGDTQYF.

This clone has more than one count but fewer than ten. The chain joins TRBV6-6 to TRBJ1-1; the D gene is possibly TRBD1 (5 bases). V was cut by 4 bases and J by 5 bases, with 11 bases left in between. The germline gives CDR1 MNHNY, CDR2 SVGAGI (reference sequence). The CDR3 is made up of 13 amino acids. CDR3 sequence (DNA): TGTGCCAGCAGTTTTGAGGGGAGGACTGAAGCTTTCTTT. Protein: CASSFEGRTEAFF.

This clone occurred a few times. V gene TRBV19 combines with J gene TRBJ2-1, with D possibly matching TRBD1 (5 bases). Per the germline V gene, CDR1 is LNHDA and CDR2 is SQIVND (reference sequence). The CDR3 covers 12 residues. Trimming removed 6 bases from V and 5 bases from J, with 8 bases in between. CDR3 sequence reads: CASSRQNNEQFF. As DNA, the CDR3 is TGTGCCAGTAGCCGACAGAACAATGAGCAGTTCTTC. Variable domain in full (rest from reference TRBV19 and TRBJ2-1): DGGITQSPKYLFRKEGQNVTLSCEQNLNHDAMYWYRQDPGQGLRLIYYSQIVNDFQKGDIAEGYSVSREKKESFPLTVTSAQKNPTAFYLCASSRQNNEQFFGPGTRLTVL.

This clone has a handful of counts. The chain links TRBV6-5 to TRBJ2-3, with 7 bases matching TRBD1. The CDR3 spans 15 residues. The V segment lost 6 bases and the J segment 2 bases; nucleotides outside the gene matches: 8. Looked up from germline, CDR1 is MNHEY and CDR2 is SVGAGI. CDR3 nucleotide sequence: TGTGCCAGCAGCCTCGGACAGGTGTTCACAGATACGCAGTATTTT. Encoded protein: CASSLGQVFTDTQYF.

This clone was seen more than once but under ten times. V is TRBV29-1 and J is TRBJ1-2, with 8 bases fitting TRBD1. CDR3 length: 12 residues. CDR1 is SQVTM and CDR2 is ANQGSEA in the germline V gene. The trim removed 7 bases at V and 7 bases at J, leaving 8 bases unmatched. DNA for the CDR3: TGCAGCGACTATTCAGGGGGCCCTGGCTACACCTTC. It specifies CSDYSGGPGYTF.

The gene calls are TRBV5-4 and TRBJ2-3, with D possibly matching TRBD2 (5 bases). Germline V gene lookup returns CDR1 SGHNT and CDR2 YYREEE (reference sequence). V lost 4 bases, J lost 3 bases, and 9 bases lay in between. The CDR3 totals 13 residues. The CDR3 sequence is CASSNSGTDTQYF. DNA for the CDR3: TGTGCCAGCAGCAACTCGGGGACAGATACGCAGTATTTT.

The V gene is TRBV6-1, the J gene TRBJ2-1, with 9 bases identical to TRBD1. This CDR3 is built from 15 residues. The V gene end was trimmed by 7 bases and the J gene end by 6 bases; junction bases not matched to a gene: 10. Germline V gene data show CDR1 as MNHNS and CDR2 as SASEGT. The CDR3 nucleotides are TGTGCCAGCACTACAGGCGGGACAGGGAGCAATGAGCAGTTCTTC. It yields the protein CASTTGGTGSNEQFF.

The chain joins TRBV19 to TRBJ1-1; D gene uncertain. The germline V gene encodes CDR1 LNHDA and CDR2 SQIVND (reference sequence). V dropped 5 bases and J dropped 0 bases, with 13 bases sitting between them. The CDR3 has 15 residues. CDR3: CASSETYPMNTEAFF. The CDR3 DNA follows: TGTGCCAGTAGTGAAACCTACCCCATGAACACTGAAGCTTTCTTT.

The chain recombines TRBV2 with TRBJ2-1; D is undetermined. V was cut by 4 bases and J by 6 bases, with 13 bases left in between. Germline V CDR1 and CDR2: SNHLY, FYNNEI. This CDR3 spans 14 amino acids. In DNA form, the CDR3 reads TGTGCCAGCAGTGCGACATGGGCCACCAATGAGCAGTTCTTC. It translates to CASSATWATNEQFF. The full variable domain, rest sourced from reference TRBV2 and TRBJ2-1, is EPEVTQTPSHQVTQMGQEVILRCVPISNHLYFYWYRQILGQKVEFLVSFYNNEISEKSEIFDDQFSVERPDGSNFTLKIRSTKLEDSAMYFCASSATWATNEQFFGPGTRLTVL.

The rearrangement links TRBV11-2 to TRBJ1-1; D remains unclear. CDR1 and CDR2 (germline): SGHAT, FQNNGV. This CDR3 spans 12 amino acids. V shed 7 bases and J shed 8 bases, with 14 bases lying between them. For the CDR3, the DNA is TGTGCCAGCACCCGCTCCGGGGTGGAAGCTTTCTTT. Translated: CASTRSGVEAFF.

There are a few counts of this clone. CDR3 DNA: TGTGCCATCAGTCGGGCTAGCGGGGGATACAATGAGCAGTTCTTC. This sequence encodes CAISRASGGYNEQFF. The V call is TRBV10-3, the J call TRBJ2-1; 10 bases match TRBD2. The CDR3 totals 15 residues. Trimming took 5 bases from V and 4 from J; bases not matched to a gene: 5. CDR1 and CDR2 (germline): ENHRY, SYGVKD.

The chain carries TRBV7-8 and TRBJ2-3; D is ambiguous. In germline, CDR1 is SGHVS, CDR2 FQNEAQ. V dropped 7 bases and J dropped 4 bases, with 12 bases sitting between them. The CDR3 sequence is 13 residues long. The CDR3 sequence: CASNRAASDTQYF. The CDR3 DNA follows: TGTGCCAGCAATCGTGCTGCGTCAGATACGCAGTATTTT.

This clone was seen a handful of times. The V and J genes are TRBV6-1 and TRBJ1-1; no reliable D call. Deletions cut 1 base from V and 6 bases from J, with 15 bases between. The germline gives CDR1 MNHNS, CDR2 SASEGT. The length of the CDR3 is 15 residues. CDR3 nucleotides: TGTGCCAGCAGTGAAGGACCCGGAGACCTCGCTGAAGCTTTCTTT. Translation: CASSEGPGDLAEAFF.

The chain links TRBV28 to TRBJ1-4; D unresolved. CDR3 length: 13 residues. Trimming removed 5 bases at V and 6 bases at J, with 10 bases between. CDR1 is MDHEN, CDR2 SYDVKM, per germline. The CDR3 nucleotides are TGTGCCAGCAGTGGAGGGTTGGATGAAAAACTGTTTTTT. Translating gives CASSGGLDEKLFF.